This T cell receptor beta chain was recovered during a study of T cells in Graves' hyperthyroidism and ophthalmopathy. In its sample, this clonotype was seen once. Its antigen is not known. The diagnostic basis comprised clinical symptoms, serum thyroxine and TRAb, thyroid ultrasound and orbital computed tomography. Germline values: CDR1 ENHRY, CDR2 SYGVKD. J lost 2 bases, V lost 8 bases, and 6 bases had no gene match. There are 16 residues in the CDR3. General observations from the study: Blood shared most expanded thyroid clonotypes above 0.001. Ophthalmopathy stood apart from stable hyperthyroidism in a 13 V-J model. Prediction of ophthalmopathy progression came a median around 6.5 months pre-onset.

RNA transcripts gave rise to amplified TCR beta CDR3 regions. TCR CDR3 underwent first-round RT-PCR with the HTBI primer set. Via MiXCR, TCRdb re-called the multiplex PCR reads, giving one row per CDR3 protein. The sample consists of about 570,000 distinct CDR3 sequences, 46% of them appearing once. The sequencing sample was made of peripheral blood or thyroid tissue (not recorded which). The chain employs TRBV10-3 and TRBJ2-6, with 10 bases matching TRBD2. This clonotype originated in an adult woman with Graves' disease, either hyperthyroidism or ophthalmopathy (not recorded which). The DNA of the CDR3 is TGTGCCATCGGGGCTAGCGGGGGTCCTGGGGCCAACGTCCTGACTTTC. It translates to CAIGASGGPGANVLTF.